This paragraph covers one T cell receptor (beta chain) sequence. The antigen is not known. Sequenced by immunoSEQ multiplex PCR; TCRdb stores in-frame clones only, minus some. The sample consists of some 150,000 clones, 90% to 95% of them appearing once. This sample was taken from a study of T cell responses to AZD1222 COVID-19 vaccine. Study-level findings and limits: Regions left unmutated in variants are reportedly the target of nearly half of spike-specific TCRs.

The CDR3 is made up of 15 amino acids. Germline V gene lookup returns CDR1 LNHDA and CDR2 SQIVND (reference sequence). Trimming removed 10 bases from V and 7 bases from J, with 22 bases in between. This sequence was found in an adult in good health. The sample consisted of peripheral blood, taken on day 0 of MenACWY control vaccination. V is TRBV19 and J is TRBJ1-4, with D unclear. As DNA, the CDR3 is TGTGCCACCAATCCAGGCTGGGCCCGGGGTGAAAAACTGTTTTTT. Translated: CATNPGWARGEKLFF. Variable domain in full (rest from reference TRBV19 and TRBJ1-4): DGGITQSPKYLFRKEGQNVTLSCEQNLNHDAMYWYRQDPGQGLRLIYYSQIVNDFQKGDIAEGYSVSREKKESFPLTVTSAQKNPTAFYLCATNPGWARGEKLFFGSGTQLSVL.